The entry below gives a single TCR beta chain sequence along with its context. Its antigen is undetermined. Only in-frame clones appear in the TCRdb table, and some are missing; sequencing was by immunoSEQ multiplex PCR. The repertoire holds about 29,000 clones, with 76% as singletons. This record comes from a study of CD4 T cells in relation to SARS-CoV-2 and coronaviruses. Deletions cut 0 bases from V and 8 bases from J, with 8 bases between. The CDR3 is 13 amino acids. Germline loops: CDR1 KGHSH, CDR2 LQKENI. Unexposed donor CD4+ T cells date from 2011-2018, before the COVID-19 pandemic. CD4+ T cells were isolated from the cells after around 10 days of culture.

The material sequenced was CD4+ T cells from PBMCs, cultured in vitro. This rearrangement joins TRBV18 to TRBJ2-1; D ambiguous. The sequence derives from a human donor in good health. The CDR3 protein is CASSPPNLYEQFF. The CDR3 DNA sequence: TGTGCCAGCTCACCACCTAACTTGTATGAGCAGTTCTTC.